A single sample is the source of the 2 T cell receptor beta chains below, sequenced in a study of blood T cell repertoires in COVID-19. TCRdb's copy holds only in-frame clones and misses some; the assay was immunoSEQ multiplex PCR. The data contain 200,000 to 300,000 clones, 89% of them singletons. The sample consisted of PBMCs or T cells enriched from blood (not recorded which). The receptors derive from a woman in her 30s with acute COVID-19.

On this clone: An end of the junction does not agree with germline; a read error may underlie this. The chain recombines TRBV3-1 (or the pseudogene TRBV3-2) with TRBJ1-2; 9 nucleotides align to TRBD1. CDR3 length equals 14 residues. Germline-derived CDR1 and CDR2 are LGHDT and YNNKEL (reference sequence). CDR3 in amino acids: CASSHRWGWDRAAF. The DNA of the CDR3 is TGTGCCAGCAGCCACCGTTGGGGCTGGGACAGGGCCGCCTTC.

The chain employs TRBV6-5 and TRBJ2-7; 7 nucleotides agree with TRBD2. V dropped 0 bases and J dropped 4; count of bases not matched to a gene: 6. CDR3 length equals 15 residues. Germline V gives CDR1 MNHEY, CDR2 SVGAGI. Here the CDR3 DNA reads TGTGCCAGCAGTTACTCGAGCCCCGGGAGGTACGAGCAGTACTTC. Its translation is CASSYSSPGRYEQYF.